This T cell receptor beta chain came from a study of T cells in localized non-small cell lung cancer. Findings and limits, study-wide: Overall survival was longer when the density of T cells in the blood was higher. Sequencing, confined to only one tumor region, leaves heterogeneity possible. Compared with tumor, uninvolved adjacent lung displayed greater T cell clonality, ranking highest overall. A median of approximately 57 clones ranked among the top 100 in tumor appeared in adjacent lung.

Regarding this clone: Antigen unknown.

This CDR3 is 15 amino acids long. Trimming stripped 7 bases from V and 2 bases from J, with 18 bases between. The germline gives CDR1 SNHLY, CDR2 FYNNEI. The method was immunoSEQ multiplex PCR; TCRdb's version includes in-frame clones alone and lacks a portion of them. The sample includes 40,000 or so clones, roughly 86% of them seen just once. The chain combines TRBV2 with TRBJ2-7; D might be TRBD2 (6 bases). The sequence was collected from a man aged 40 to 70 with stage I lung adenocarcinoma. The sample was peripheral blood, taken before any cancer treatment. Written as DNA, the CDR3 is TGTGCCAGCACCCAGGATAGCGGAGGTCCCTACGAGCAGTACTTC. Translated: CASTQDSGGPYEQYF.